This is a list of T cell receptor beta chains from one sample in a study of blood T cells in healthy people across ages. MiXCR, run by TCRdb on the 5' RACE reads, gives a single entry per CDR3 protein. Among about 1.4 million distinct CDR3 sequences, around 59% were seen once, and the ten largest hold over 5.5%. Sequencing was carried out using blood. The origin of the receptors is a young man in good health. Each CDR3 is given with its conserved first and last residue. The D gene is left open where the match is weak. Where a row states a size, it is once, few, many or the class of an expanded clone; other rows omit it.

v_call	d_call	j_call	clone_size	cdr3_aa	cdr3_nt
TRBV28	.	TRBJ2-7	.	CASNSFGTPCEQYF	TGTGCCAGCAATTCCTTTGGAACGCCCTGCGAGCAGTACTTC
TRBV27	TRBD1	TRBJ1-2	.	CASSLGQGGEGYTF	TGTGCCAGCAGTTTAGGACAGGGGGGCGAAGGCTACACCTTC
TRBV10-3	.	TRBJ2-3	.	CAISAARGKDTQYF	TGTGCCATCAGTGCGGCTAGGGGGAAGGATACGCAGTATTTT
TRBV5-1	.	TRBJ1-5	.	CASSPDPGNQPQHF	TGCGCCAGCAGCCCGGACCCAGGTAATCAGCCCCAGCATTTT
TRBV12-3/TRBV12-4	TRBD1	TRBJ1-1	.	CASQRQGDTEAFF	TGTGCCAGCCAACGACAGGGAGACACTGAAGCTTTCTTT
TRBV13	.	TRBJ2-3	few	CASSPRRFGTDTQYF	TGTGCCAGCAGCCCCCGGAGGTTTGGCACAGATACGCAGTATTTT
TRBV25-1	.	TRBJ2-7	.	CASSPGSEGTYEQYF	TGTGCCAGCAGTCCTGGATCGGAGGGCACCTACGAGCAGTACTTC
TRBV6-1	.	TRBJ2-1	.	CASSKTLPMGNEQFF	TGTGCCAGCAGCAAAACACTTCCTATGGGGAATGAGCAGTTCTTC
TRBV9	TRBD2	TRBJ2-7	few	CASSAERGYYEQYF	TGTGCCAGCAGCGCGGAGCGGGGATACTACGAGCAGTACTTC
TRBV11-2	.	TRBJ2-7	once	CAIRTPGGAYNEQYF	TGTGCCATCAGAACACCCGGGGGCGCCTACAATGAGCAGTACTTC
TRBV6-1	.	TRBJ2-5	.	CASSEIPGDMRETQYF	TGTGCCAGCAGTGAGATCCCGGGGGATATGAGAGAGACCCAGTACTTC
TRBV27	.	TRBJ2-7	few	CASSLSLNPDRNEQYF	TGTGCCAGCAGTTTATCCCTTAACCCGGACAGAAACGAGCAGTACTTC